Listed here are 26 T cell receptor beta chains from one sample, sequenced in a study of CD8+ T cells in alopecia areata. Documented treatment: oral pan-JAK inhibitor, 5-10 mg twice daily. The sequencing template was cDNA reverse transcribed from extracted RNA. Data came from immunoSEQ multiplex PCR; TCRdb stores just in-frame clones and leaves some out. The table shows some 200,000 clones, with around two fifths occurring only once. Sequenced material: CD4+ T cells sorted from blood, taken at approximately week 36, from a patient treated with tofacitinib. These receptors originate from a human donor with alopecia areata.

This clone was detected a few times. The rearrangement joins TRBV5-1 to TRBJ2-7, with a weak D call TRBD2 (6 bases). The CDR3 length is 15 residues. Germline V gene lookup returns CDR1 SGHRS and CDR2 YFSETQ. Trimming pared 5 bases from V and 0 bases from J, leaving 15 bases between. In DNA, the CDR3 is TGCGCCAGCAGTGGACTTAGCGGTAACTCCTACGAGCAGTACTTC. As protein: CASSGLSGNSYEQYF.

This sequence joins TRBV6-5 and TRBJ2-3; 12 bases are a match to TRBD2. J was trimmed by 5 bases and V by 2 bases; bases with no gene match: 2. The CDR3 consists of 15 residues. The germline V gene encodes CDR1 MNHEY and CDR2 SVGAGI. The CDR3 nucleotides read TGTGCCAGCAGTTACACGGGACTAGCGGGAGATACGCAGTATTTT. Translated, it gives CASSYTGLAGDTQYF.

This clone was picked up a small number of times. This chain uses TRBV7-9 with TRBJ2-7, with 7 nucleotides matching TRBD2. Germline CDR1 and CDR2: SEHNR and FQNEAQ (reference sequence). V lost 5 bases, J lost 4 bases, and 14 bases stayed unmatched. CDR3 size: 16 residues. CDR3 bases: TGTGCCAGCAGCGCATATATATCCTGGGAGGGGTACGAGCAGTACTTC. It specifies CASSAYISWEGYEQYF.

J is TRBJ1-2 and V is TRBV10-3; D uncertain. Germline V gene lookup returns CDR1 ENHRY and CDR2 SYGVKD. The V end was cut by 10 bases, the J end by 5 bases, with 8 bases between. The CDR3 runs 10 residues. The chain's CDR3 is CATWEYGYTF. For the CDR3, the DNA is TGTGCCACATGGGAATATGGCTACACCTTC.

The rearrangement joins TRBV30 to TRBJ2-2; no reliable D call. Germline V gives CDR1 GTSNPN, CDR2 SVGIG (reference sequence). This CDR3 comprises 17 residues. V was pared by 0 bases and J by 0 bases, with 14 bases between. The CDR3 DNA follows: TGTGCCTGGAGTGTTAAGGCCAAAACCGCGAACACCGGGGAGCTGTTTTTT. Residues: CAWSVKAKTANTGELFF.

In this sample, this clone turned up a few times. The CDR3 coding sequence is TGTGCCAGTAGTATAGCGGGCGGATCACTAGCCAAAAACATTCAGTACTTC. Translated, it gives CASSIAGGSLAKNIQYF. This chain connects TRBV19 to TRBJ2-4, with D unresolved. The CDR3 covers 17 residues. The V gene's germline CDR1 is LNHDA and CDR2 SQIVND (reference sequence). Trimming left V 1 base short and J 0 bases short, with 13 bases between.

This clone was recorded only once. This chain links TRBV28 with TRBJ1-5, with D possibly TRBD1 on 5 matching bases. The CDR3 spans 14 residues. The V end lost 9 bases, the J end lost 0 bases, and 12 bases lay between the germline ends. Per germline, CDR1 MDHEN and CDR2 SYDVKM. CDR3 DNA: TGTGCCAGTACGGTGGGGGGTAGCAATCAGCCCCAGCATTTT. Protein: CASTVGGSNQPQHF.

This clone was recorded at least ten times. The CDR3 DNA reads TGCGCCAGCAGTGAGTCGGGGAACTCCTACGAGCAGTACTTC. Amino acids: CASSESGNSYEQYF. The chain employs TRBV10-1 and TRBJ2-7; the D is unclear. The CDR3 has 14 amino acids. V shed 0 bases and J shed 0 bases, with 6 bases lying between them. Germline-derived CDR1 and CDR2 are WNHNN and SYGVQD (reference sequence).

This rearrangement joins TRBV6-6 to TRBJ2-1; 12 nucleotides align to TRBD2. The junction had 8 bases not matched to a gene; V was cut back by 6 bases and J by 5 bases. Germline V gives CDR1 MNHNY, CDR2 SVGAGI (reference sequence). This CDR3 has 16 amino acids. CDR3 DNA sequence: TGTGCCAGCAGACCCCCCGGGACTAGCGGGCACAATGAGCAGTTCTTC. Translation gives CASRPPGTSGHNEQFF.

CDR3 protein: CASSQLRGAYEQYF. The DNA for the CDR3 is TGTGCCAGCAGCCAACTCAGGGGCGCCTACGAGCAGTACTTC. The V and J genes are TRBV27 and TRBJ2-7; D is perhaps TRBD1 (6 bases). The CDR3 loop spans 14 amino acids. Trimming removed 6 bases at V and 2 bases at J, with 14 bases between. Germline values: CDR1 MNHEY, CDR2 SMNVEV (reference sequence).

The rearrangement links TRBV5-1 to TRBJ2-7, with a possible D match to TRBD2 (5 bases). The V gene's germline CDR1 is SGHRS and CDR2 YFSETQ. The CDR3 has 15 amino acids. Trimming shortened V by 3 bases and J by 3 bases, and 16 bases separated the two germline ends. CDR3 residues: CASSYTRPGDYEQYF. Here the CDR3 DNA reads TGCGCCAGCAGCTATACACGACCCGGGGACTACGAGCAGTACTTC.

The chain has TRBV6-5 and TRBJ2-3, with D possibly TRBD2 on 5 matching bases. The CDR3 totals 13 residues. V was pared by 6 bases and J by 3 bases, with 10 bases between. Germline-derived CDR1 and CDR2 are MNHEY and SVGAGI. The CDR3 reads CASRHGGTDTQYF. The CDR3 DNA sequence: TGTGCCAGCAGACATGGAGGTACAGATACGCAGTATTTT.

CDR3: CASSPTGEEKLFF. CDR3 sequence (DNA): TGCGCCAGCAGCCCGACAGGAGAAGAAAAACTGTTTTTT. The chain joins TRBV5-1 to TRBJ1-4, with TRBD1 as a possible D gene (6 bases). V dropped 4 bases and J dropped 8 bases, with 12 bases sitting between them. The CDR3 runs 13 residues. CDR1 and CDR2 (germline): SGHRS, YFSETQ.

This clone turned up a few times. The rearrangement links TRBV29-1 to TRBJ1-1; D ambiguous. The CDR3 spans 11 residues. V was clipped by 6 bases and J by 6 bases, with 11 bases between them. Germline CDR1 SQVTM, CDR2 ANQGSEA. CDR3 nucleotides: TGCAGCGTGGGAGAGGGTGCTGAAGCTTTCTTT. Protein product: CSVGEGAEAFF. The variable domain in full, with the rest retrieved from reference TRBV29-1 and TRBJ1-1, is SAVISQKPSRDICQRGTSLTIQCQVDSQVTMMFWYRQQPGQSLTLIATANQGSEATYESGFVIDKFPISRPNLTFSTLTVSNMSPEDSSIYLCSVGEGAEAFFGQGTRLTVV.

The CDR3 bases are TGTGCCAGCAGCGGGACTAGCGGTCCCTACGAGCAGTACTTC. It translates to CASSGTSGPYEQYF. The chain links TRBV27 to TRBJ2-7, with 11 bases fitting TRBD2. Trimming took 6 bases from V and 2 from J; bases not matched to a gene: 3. The CDR3 is made up of 14 amino acids. Germline assignment: CDR1 MNHEY and CDR2 SMNVEV (reference sequence).

The chain carries TRBV7-2 and TRBJ1-3; TRBD1 is a possible D gene (5 bases). The germline V gene encodes CDR1 SGHTA and CDR2 FQGNSA. CDR3 length: 13 residues. The V gene lost 4 bases and the J gene lost 9 bases, with 13 bases spanning the gap. The CDR3 DNA reads TGTGCCAGCAGCTCGGGACCGACGAGCACCATATATTTT. As protein: CASSSGPTSTIYF.

The chain employs TRBV11-3 and TRBJ2-3; 12 positions agree with TRBD1. The germline gives CDR1 SGHNT, CDR2 YENEEA. V lost 8 bases, J lost 4 bases, and 7 bases stayed unmatched. The CDR3 loop spans 15 amino acids. CDR3 nucleotides: TGTGCCAGCGGGGTCGGGACAGGGGGCGCAGATACGCAGTATTTT. The encoded protein is CASGVGTGGADTQYF.

V and J are TRBV6-5 and TRBJ2-6; no definite D call. The ends were cut back, 2 bases at V and 0 bases at J, with 8 bases in the middle. Germline values: CDR1 MNHEY, CDR2 SVGAGI. The CDR3 is made up of 16 amino acids. The CDR3 here is CASSYGSVSGANVLTF. Here the CDR3 DNA reads TGTGCCAGCAGTTACGGGTCGGTCTCTGGGGCCAACGTCCTGACTTTC.

The chain joins TRBV5-1 to TRBJ2-3, with D uncertain. CDR1 SGHRS and CDR2 YFSETQ come from the germline V gene. The V end lost 3 bases, the J end lost 0 bases, and 11 bases lay between the germline ends. The CDR3 extends over 15 amino acids. The CDR3 is CASSSRFSSTDTQYF. Written as DNA, the CDR3 is TGCGCCAGCAGCTCCCGCTTTTCGAGCACAGATACGCAGTATTTT.

Comment on this clone: Relative to the germline gene, one junction end is altered; a read error may explain this. The CDR3 sequence: CTSSPSLTENTEAFF. In nucleotides, the CDR3 is TGTACCAGCAGTCCCAGCTTGACGGAGAACACTGAAGCTTTCTTT. V and J are TRBV25-1 and TRBJ1-1; D not resolved. Germline assignment: CDR1 MGHDK and CDR2 SYGVNS. This CDR3 spans 15 amino acids.

The gene calls are TRBV18 and TRBJ2-3, with D hard to call. Trimming took 4 bases from V and 4 from J, leaving 9 bases between them. The CDR3 sequence is 13 residues long. CDR1 is KGHSH, CDR2 LQKENI, per germline. The CDR3 spells CASSRRAADTQYF. CDR3 coding DNA: TGTGCCAGCTCACGTCGCGCGGCAGATACGCAGTATTTT.

In this sample, this clone turned up many times. V usage is TRBV18 and J usage is TRBJ2-7; D not resolved. Germline V gene sequence: CDR1 KGHSH, CDR2 LQKENI. Deletions cut 4 bases from V and 3 bases from J, with 4 bases between. CDR3 length equals 11 residues. This chain's CDR3 is CASSQGYEQYF. The CDR3 nucleotides read TGTGCCAGCTCACAGGGCTACGAGCAGTACTTC.

The chain combines TRBV9 with TRBJ1-1; weak D call: TRBD1 (6 bases). This CDR3 comprises 14 residues. V was clipped by 4 bases and J by 4 bases, with 14 bases between them. Germline CDR1 and CDR2: SGDLS and YYNGEE. The CDR3 DNA reads TGTGCCAGCAGCCCCCGACAGGTTCCCACTGAAGCTTTCTTT. This translates into CASSPRQVPTEAFF.

In its sample, this clone was seen once. The V and J genes are TRBV20-1 and TRBJ2-5; D is undetermined. The germline gives CDR1 DFQATT, CDR2 SNEGSKA (reference sequence). There are 10 residues in the CDR3. Trimming removed 5 bases at V and 5 bases at J, with 6 bases between. The CDR3 DNA follows: TGCAGTGCTGGGCTTGAGACCCAGTACTTC. Protein: CSAGLETQYF.

The chain is built from TRBV27 and TRBJ2-1; D possibly corresponds to TRBD1 (6 bases). The CDR3 has 14 residues. Trimming removed 6 bases at V and 0 bases at J, with 9 bases between. Germline CDR1 is MNHEY and CDR2 is SMNVEV (reference sequence). CDR3 protein: CASSQGGSYNEQFF. As DNA, the CDR3 is TGTGCCAGCAGCCAAGGGGGCTCCTACAATGAGCAGTTCTTC.

This chain joins TRBV5-1 and TRBJ2-3; D unclear. The CDR3 is made up of 17 amino acids. CDR1 is SGHRS and CDR2 is YFSETQ in the germline V gene. The V end was cut by 1 base, the J end by 6 bases, with 21 bases between. Written as DNA, the CDR3 is TGCGCCAGCAGCTTGCAAACCCGAACCGGGCCGACGGATACGCAGTATTTT. Its protein is CASSLQTRTGPTDTQYF. Based on the CDR3 plus reference TRBV5-1 and TRBJ2-3, the full variable domain is KAGVTQTPRYLIKTRGQQVTLSCSPISGHRSVSWYQQTPGQGLQFLFEYFSETQRNKGNFPGRFSGRQFSNSRSEMNVSTLELGDSALYLCASSLQTRTGPTDTQYFGPGTRLTVL.